This entry features one TCR beta chain sequence. The antigen is not known. Combining a sample-barcoded 5' primer with a J-beta primer mix, a second PCR ran for roughly 7 to 11 cycles. Each cDNA molecule, via a template-switch adaptor with 12 random nucleotides, was tagged. Via MiXCR, TCRdb re-called the 5' RACE reads, giving one row per CDR3 protein. The sample has approximately 850,000 distinct CDR3 sequences, roughly 44% seen once. The data are from a study of blood T cells in healthy people across ages. At least 6 micrograms of total RNA were extracted per sample. General study points: TCR beta diversity correlated strongly with naive T cell percentage. Age brought a roughly linear fall in TCR beta diversity measured per million T cells.

The sequenced material came from blood. This receptor was obtained from a man in his 60s in good health.

The CDR3 nucleotides read TGTGCCAGCCGCCGACGAGGGGTGGAAGGGGGCGAGCAGTACTTC. This encodes CASRRRGVEGGEQYF. The V and J genes are TRBV27 and TRBJ2-5; TRBD1 is a possible D gene (6 bases). The DNA matches TRBJ2-7 better at its end, which makes the J call doubtful. CDR1 MNHEY and CDR2 SMNVEV come from the germline V gene (reference sequence). This CDR3 has 15 amino acids.